Each of the 26 T cell receptor beta chains below was sequenced from the same sample in a study of T cell repertoires in cytomegalovirus infection. For these TCRs, the target antigens are not known. TCRdb re-analysed the reads in MiXCR, keeping a single row per CDR3 protein. The sample has a few hundred thousand distinct CDR3 sequences; approximately 32% are singletons. Source: cultured PBMCs, taken from culture after CMV antigen stimulation. The receptors derive from a human donor in good health (CMV status not recorded). Some clones in this sample may be carry-over from other donors' samples.

The V call is TRBV4-3, the J call TRBJ2-7; 9 bases are a match to TRBD2. Germline assignment: CDR1 LGHNA and CDR2 YSLEER. The CDR3 length is 15 residues. The junction had 13 bases not matched to a gene; V was cut back by 2 bases and J by 11 bases. The CDR3 DNA is TGCGCCAGCAGCCAAAGGTGGCTAGCGGGAAACTTTAAGTACTTC. Translating gives CASSQRWLAGNFKYF.

The chain combines TRBV7-3 with TRBJ2-3; tentatively, D is TRBD2 (5 bases). The CDR3 is made up of 14 amino acids. The germline CDR1 and CDR2 sequences are SGHTA and FQGTGA. Trimming took 5 bases from V and 0 from J, leaving 9 bases between them. CDR3 loop: CASSADSSTDTQYF. The CDR3 region has the DNA TGTGCCAGCAGCGCGGACTCTAGCACAGATACGCAGTATTTT.

This clonotype appeared a few times. V usage is TRBV12-3 or TRBV12-4 and J usage is TRBJ2-7, with a weak D call TRBD2 (6 bases). Trimming took off 5 bases at V and 6 bases at J, with 23 bases between the two ends. CDR3 size: 16 residues. For the CDR3, the DNA is TGTGCCAGCAGTCTCGGGATCGGGGGAATCCCCGGCGAGCAGTACTTC. It yields the protein CASSLGIGGIPGEQYF.

This clonotype was observed a few times. The chain has TRBV28 and TRBJ2-7, with unresolved D. Trimming took off 7 bases at V and 6 bases at J, with 19 bases between the two ends. Germline V gene data show CDR1 as MDHEN and CDR2 as SYDVKM. The length of the CDR3 is 14 residues. This chain's CDR3 is CASNSLSPSGEQYF. CDR3 DNA sequence: TGTGCCAGCAACAGTTTATCGCCCTCGGGCGAGCAGTACTTC. The variable domain in full, completed from reference TRBV28 and TRBJ2-7, reads DVKVTQSSRYLVKRTGEKVFLECVQDMDHENMFWYRQDPGLGLRLIYFSYDVKMKEKGDIPEGYSVSREKKERFSLILESASTNQTSMYLCASNSLSPSGEQYFGPGTRLTVT.

This clonotype has only a few counts. The V call is TRBV11-1, the J call TRBJ2-3; a possible D gene is TRBD1 (5 bases). Germline values: CDR1 SGHAT, CDR2 FQDESV (reference sequence). Trimming removed 0 bases at V and 1 base at J, with 11 bases between. The CDR3 totals 16 residues. The CDR3 loop is CASSLADTGGTDTQYF. The CDR3 DNA sequence: TGTGCCAGCAGCTTAGCGGACACCGGTGGCACAGATACGCAGTATTTT.

This clonotype occurred a few times. The rearrangement joins TRBV18 to TRBJ2-6; 9 nucleotides match TRBD1. The CDR3 is made up of 15 amino acids. V dropped 8 bases and J dropped 2; count of bases not matched to a gene: 4. Germline assignment: CDR1 KGHSH and CDR2 LQKENI. CDR3 protein: CASNTGGTGANVLTF. The CDR3 nucleotides read TGTGCCAGCAATACAGGGGGCACTGGGGCCAACGTCCTGACTTTC.

This chain connects TRBV3-1 to TRBJ1-1; D is unresolved. Germline V CDR1 and CDR2: LGHDT, YNNKEL (reference sequence). The CDR3 is 15 residues long. The V end lost 0 bases, the J end lost 4 bases, and 12 bases lay between the germline ends. The CDR3 protein is CASSQDLTEPTEAFF. CDR3 DNA sequence: TGTGCCAGCAGCCAAGATTTAACAGAACCCACTGAAGCTTTCTTT.

This clonotype was seen many times. V is TRBV7-6 and J is TRBJ2-7; TRBD1 agrees at 9 bases. CDR1 is SGHVS, CDR2 FNYEAQ, per germline. The CDR3 contains 16 residues. V lost 4 bases and J lost 6; bases outside the gene matches: 13. CDR3 sequence (DNA): TGTGCCAGCAGCTCCCCACAAGCCGGGACAGGGAGCGAGCAGTACTTC. Residues: CASSSPQAGTGSEQYF.

This clonotype has only a few counts. The chain joins TRBV6-1 to TRBJ2-7; 7 bases match TRBD1. Germline CDR1 and CDR2: MNHNS and SASEGT. Germline trimming cut 5 bases from V and 3 bases from J; bases unmatched to any gene: 7. CDR3 length: 14 residues. CDR3 bases: TGTGCCAGCAGTCCTCAGACAGGGAGCTACGAGCAGTACTTC. Encoded protein: CASSPQTGSYEQYF.

This clonotype was recorded a few times. The rearrangement links TRBV5-6 to TRBJ2-1; possibly TRBD1 or TRBD2 for D (6 bases each). The CDR3 length is 15 residues. Trimming shortened V by 6 bases and J by 5 bases, and 18 bases separated the two germline ends. Germline values: CDR1 SGHDT, CDR2 YYEEEE. The CDR3: CASTSSGARHNEQFF. The CDR3 DNA reads as TGTGCCAGCACCTCCTCGGGGGCGCGTCACAATGAGCAGTTCTTC.

The chain recombines TRBV7-2 with TRBJ2-1; the D call may be TRBD1 or TRBD2 (5 bases each). V lost 5 bases and J 6 bases, leaving 8 bases between the germline ends. The CDR3 has 12 amino acids. Looked up from germline, CDR1 is SGHTA and CDR2 is FQGNSA. The CDR3 here is CASSRGRNEQFF. The CDR3 DNA sequence: TGTGCCAGCAGCCGGGGCCGCAATGAGCAGTTCTTC.

This clonotype was observed a handful of times. The chain has TRBV3-1 and TRBJ1-6; D uncertain. Per germline, CDR1 LGHDT and CDR2 YNNKEL (reference sequence). The CDR3 length is 12 residues. The V end lost 1 base, the J end lost 10 bases, and 5 bases lay between the germline ends. The CDR3 spells CASSQGGSPLHF. The CDR3 nucleotides are TGTGCCAGCAGCCAAGGAGGGTCACCCCTCCACTTT.

There are a few counts of this clonotype. The chain uses TRBV11-2 and TRBJ1-4; weak D call: TRBD1 (5 bases). CDR1 is SGHAT and CDR2 is FQNNGV in the germline V gene. V gave up 3 bases and J gave up 3 bases, with 11 bases separating them. This CDR3 comprises 15 residues. CDR3 loop: CASSFQGAANEKLFF. In DNA form, the CDR3 reads TGTGCCAGCAGCTTCCAGGGCGCCGCTAATGAAAAACTGTTTTTT. Full variable domain (remainder filled in from reference TRBV11-2 and TRBJ1-4): EAGVAQSPRYKIIEKRQSVAFWCNPISGHATLYWYQQILGQGPKLLIQFQNNGVVDDSQLPKDRFSAERLKGVDSTLKIQPAKLEDSAVYLCASSFQGAANEKLFFGSGTQLSVL.

V is TRBV25-1 and J is TRBJ1-3, with D possibly being TRBD1 (5 bases). Trimming left V 4 bases short and J 2 bases short, with 15 bases between. Germline CDR1 MGHDK, CDR2 SYGVNS. This CDR3 comprises 16 residues. The CDR3 loop is CASSGGVEGPGNTIYF. Here the CDR3 DNA reads TGTGCCAGCAGTGGAGGGGTCGAGGGACCTGGAAACACCATATATTTT.

In its sample, this clonotype was seen a few times. The gene calls are TRBV24-1 and TRBJ2-1, with D perhaps matching TRBD1 (5 bases). CDR3 size: 13 residues. Trimming left V 8 bases short and J 3 bases short, with 10 bases between. Germline V gene lookup returns CDR1 KGHDR and CDR2 SFDVKD. CDR3 in DNA: TGTGCCACCACCAGGGTTGACTACAATGAGCAGTTCTTC. It encodes CATTRVDYNEQFF.

This clonotype was seen more than once but under ten times. This rearrangement joins TRBV30 to TRBJ1-6, with unresolved D. The V gene's germline CDR1 is GTSNPN and CDR2 SVGIG (reference sequence). V was pared by 5 bases and J by 9 bases, with 17 bases between. The CDR3 totals 14 residues. CDR3 coding DNA: TGTGCCTGGCGAAGGGAGTTCATTCTTTCACCCCTCCACTTT. The encoded protein is CAWRREFILSPLHF.

V and J are TRBV12-3 or TRBV12-4 and TRBJ2-5; 12 bases line up with TRBD2. V was pared by 6 bases and J by 5 bases, with 10 bases of the junction left unmatched. The CDR3 consists of 16 residues. The CDR3 protein is CASRTQLAGGGETQYF. In DNA form, the CDR3 reads TGTGCCAGCAGGACTCAACTAGCGGGGGGAGGCGAGACCCAGTACTTC.

There are a few counts of this clonotype. CDR3 sequence: CSASEPGGNQPQHF. DNA for the CDR3: TGCAGTGCCTCAGAGCCAGGCGGCAATCAGCCCCAGCATTTT. The chain couples TRBV20-1 to TRBJ1-5; no firm D call. This CDR3 is built from 14 residues. V was cut by 6 bases and J by 2 bases, with 14 bases left in between. The germline V gene has CDR1 DFQATT and CDR2 SNEGSKA (reference sequence).

This clonotype was seen only a few times. The chain recombines TRBV7-8 with TRBJ2-4; D perhaps matches TRBD2 (6 bases). The CDR3 spans 18 residues. The germline V gene has CDR1 SGHVS and CDR2 FQNEAQ. The germline V and J ends were trimmed by 1 base and 0 bases, with 16 bases remaining between them. The CDR3 is CASSLEGGLRLAKNIQYF. The CDR3 coding sequence is TGTGCCAGCAGCTTAGAGGGAGGCCTCCGACTAGCCAAAAACATTCAGTACTTC.

The chain combines TRBV15 with TRBJ2-5, with TRBD2 matching over 10 bases. CDR1 and CDR2 from the germline V gene are LNHNV and YYDKDF (reference sequence). V trimming: 0 bases; J trimming: 5 bases; junction bases outside the gene matches: 6. The CDR3 is 16 amino acids. This chain's CDR3 is CATSRELAGFGETQYF. The CDR3, as DNA: TGTGCCACCAGCAGAGAACTAGCGGGATTCGGGGAGACCCAGTACTTC.

This clonotype was recorded a few times. The V gene is TRBV10-3, the J gene TRBJ1-3; 7 nucleotides align to TRBD1. Losses at the gene ends were 6 bases for V and 0 bases for J; bases not matched to a gene: 8. This CDR3 has 16 amino acids. Germline V CDR1 and CDR2: ENHRY, SYGVKD. CDR3 sequence reads: CAIRTGITLSGNTIYF. The CDR3 DNA follows: TGTGCCATCAGGACAGGGATCACCCTCTCTGGAAACACCATATATTTT.

The chain links TRBV2 to TRBJ2-6; TRBD1 or TRBD2 may be the D gene (6 bases each). Germline V gene data show CDR1 as SNHLY and CDR2 as FYNNEI. This CDR3 is built from 15 residues. The V end was cut by 6 bases, the J end by 2 bases, with 11 bases between. CDR3 sequence reads: CASRGGRAGANVLTF. The CDR3 coding sequence is TGTGCCAGCAGGGGGGGCCGAGCTGGGGCCAACGTCCTGACTTTC.

The chain links TRBV7-9 to TRBJ1-2; no reliable D call. Trimming took off 1 base at V and 8 bases at J, with 14 bases between the two ends. Germline V CDR1 and CDR2: SEHNR, FQNEAQ (reference sequence). CDR3 length: 14 amino acids. CDR3 in DNA: TGTGCCAGCAGCTTAGATCCCCTCGGGAACGGCTACACCTTC. Its translation: CASSLDPLGNGYTF.

This clonotype was observed a handful of times. At one boundary the junction diverges from the germline segment, which might be a read error. This chain links TRBV28 with TRBJ2-7, with D tentatively TRBD2 (6 bases). CDR1 and CDR2 (germline): MDHEN, SYDVKM. The CDR3 spans 16 residues. CDR3 sequence: CASSLSLFRGFYEQYF. In DNA form, the CDR3 reads TGTGCCAGCAGCTTATCATTATTCCGGGGGTTTTACGAGCAGTACTTC.

In its sample, this clonotype was seen many times. In DNA form, the CDR3 reads TGCAGTGTTTTCGTCCGGGACAGGCAAAACTATGGCTACACCTTC. Amino acid sequence: CSVFVRDRQNYGYTF. The chain has TRBV20-1 and TRBJ1-2, with 8 nucleotides matching TRBD1. V trimming: 7 bases; J trimming: 2 bases; junction bases outside the gene matches: 12. Looked up from germline, CDR1 is DFQATT and CDR2 is SNEGSKA (reference sequence). The CDR3 contains 15 residues.

This clonotype was observed a handful of times. V gene TRBV11-2 combines with J gene TRBJ2-5; D may be TRBD1 (6 bases). CDR3 length equals 15 residues. With 2 bases removed from V and 1 base from J, the gap between germline ends came to 11 bases. Germline V gene sequence: CDR1 SGHAT, CDR2 FQNNGV. CDR3 bases: TGTGCCAGCAGCTTAACACAGGGTCGCCAAGAGACCCAGTACTTC. Translating it yields CASSLTQGRQETQYF.